These 15 T cell receptor beta chains were all obtained from the same sample, sequenced in a study of identical twins. TCRdb re-called the 5' RACE reads through MiXCR, storing one row per CDR3 protein. Altogether about 530,000 distinct CDR3 sequences are present, 20% to 25% being singletons, with the ten largest covering about 0.5%. These records were also assigned to another study, of yellow fever vaccine responses in identical twins.

The sequenced sample was CD4+ T cells sorted from blood. These TCRs come from a woman younger than 35 in good health.

The V call is TRBV6-5, the J call TRBJ1-4; D is uncertain. In germline, CDR1 is MNHEY, CDR2 SVGAGI. Trimming pared 2 bases from V and 6 bases from J, leaving 13 bases between. The CDR3 consists of 15 residues. CDR3 region: CASSYLEGGHEKLFF. The CDR3 DNA is TGTGCCAGCAGTTACCTGGAGGGTGGGCATGAAAAACTGTTTTTT.

V is TRBV4-1 and J is TRBJ2-2; tentatively, D is TRBD2 (5 bases). With 4 bases removed from V and 1 base from J, the gap between germline ends came to 10 bases. The V gene's germline CDR1 is MGHRA and CDR2 YSYEKL. This CDR3 has 15 amino acids. CDR3 loop: CASSPPAGNTGELFF. For the CDR3, the DNA is TGCGCCAGCAGCCCCCCGGCGGGGAACACCGGGGAGCTGTTTTTT.

This clonotype was seen a few times. CDR3 sequence (DNA): TGCGCCAGCAGCTTGGCTAGTGGCGGTGAGCAGTTCTTC. Encoded protein: CASSLASGGEQFF. V gene TRBV5-1 combines with J gene TRBJ2-1; no reliable D call. CDR3 size: 13 residues. Germline V gene sequence: CDR1 SGHRS, CDR2 YFSETQ. Trimming took 0 bases from V and 9 from J, leaving 10 bases between them.

This clonotype was counted many times. The chain links TRBV12-3 or TRBV12-4 to TRBJ1-6; TRBD1 might be the D (5 bases). CDR3 size: 16 residues. V was clipped by 4 bases and J by 6 bases, with 16 bases between them. CDR3 residues: CASSSEGRQINSPLHF. The CDR3 region has the DNA TGTGCCAGCAGTTCCGAGGGACGGCAGATTAATTCACCCCTCCACTTT.

This clonotype was counted only a few times. This chain uses TRBV10-3 with TRBJ2-2; 8 bases agree with TRBD2. This CDR3 region has 14 residues. The trim removed 7 bases at V and 1 base at J, leaving 2 bases unmatched. Germline loops: CDR1 ENHRY, CDR2 SYGVKD. This CDR3 is CAITSGLNTGELFF. The DNA for the CDR3 is TGTGCCATCACTAGCGGGCTGAACACCGGGGAGCTGTTTTTT.

This chain links TRBV5-1 with TRBJ2-1, with 11 nucleotides matching TRBD2. This CDR3 contains 14 residues. Germline V gene sequence: CDR1 SGHRS, CDR2 YFSETQ. V dropped 4 bases and J dropped 10; count of bases not matched to a gene: 7. DNA for the CDR3: TGCGCCAGCAGCACGGGACTAGCGGTATTAGAGCAGTTCTTC. It translates to CASSTGLAVLEQFF.

Only a few counts were recorded for this clonotype. The gene calls are TRBV5-6 and TRBJ2-3; D might be TRBD1 (6 bases). V was clipped by 4 bases and J by 2 bases, with 11 bases between them. Germline V gene lookup returns CDR1 SGHDT and CDR2 YYEEEE. The CDR3 extends over 14 amino acids. The CDR3 DNA follows: TGTGCCAGCAGCACCACAGGGATCACAGATACGCAGTATTTT. Translating gives CASSTTGITDTQYF.

This chain uses TRBV20-1 with TRBJ2-1; no clear D gene. The CDR3 consists of 12 residues. V lost 3 bases to trimming and J lost 7 bases, with 10 bases between them. The germline CDR1 and CDR2 sequences are DFQATT and SNEGSKA (reference sequence). This CDR3 reads CSASTLLNEQFF. CDR3 nucleotides: TGCAGTGCTAGCACCCTGCTGAATGAGCAGTTCTTC.

This clonotype was seen a few times. This rearrangement joins TRBV20-1 to TRBJ2-2, with 9 bases identical to TRBD2. The CDR3 is made up of 13 amino acids. Germline assignment: CDR1 DFQATT and CDR2 SNEGSKA (reference sequence). With V trimmed by 6 bases and J by 6 bases, 5 bases remained unmatched. The CDR3 is CSALLAGAGELFF. The DNA of the CDR3 is TGCAGTGCCCTACTAGCGGGTGCCGGGGAGCTGTTTTTT.

This clonotype came up many times. V usage is TRBV12-3 or TRBV12-4 and J usage is TRBJ2-1; D is possibly TRBD1 (6 bases). The CDR3 is 15 residues long. The V end was cut by 5 bases, the J end by 5 bases, with 16 bases between. The CDR3 loop reads CASSEYRDNNNEQFF. The CDR3 coding sequence is TGTGCCAGCAGTGAATACCGGGACAATAACAATGAGCAGTTCTTC.

In this sample, this clonotype turned up many times. The V gene is TRBV12-3 or TRBV12-4, the J gene TRBJ2-4; the D is unclear. CDR3 length: 14 amino acids. Trimming removed 2 bases at V and 4 bases at J, with 9 bases between. The CDR3: CASSLSVRKNIQYF. CDR3 nucleotide sequence: TGTGCCAGCAGTTTATCCGTAAGAAAAAACATTCAGTACTTC.

V gene TRBV5-1 combines with J gene TRBJ2-1; 12 bases are a match to TRBD2. The V and J ends lost 4 bases and 1 base, in that order; junction bases with no gene match: 9. Germline CDR1 is SGHRS and CDR2 is YFSETQ. The CDR3 has 18 amino acids. This CDR3 reads CASSNGASGGGSYNEQFF. CDR3 bases: TGCGCCAGCAGCAATGGTGCTAGCGGGGGGGGTTCCTACAATGAGCAGTTCTTC.

The V and J genes are TRBV5-1 and TRBJ2-2, with 7 bases fitting TRBD1. CDR3 length equals 16 residues. Germline V gene data show CDR1 as SGHRS and CDR2 as YFSETQ. V lost 4 bases and J lost 4; bases outside the gene matches: 10. The CDR3 loop is CASSVTGLFLTGELFF. The CDR3 nucleotides read TGCGCCAGCAGCGTGACAGGGTTGTTTCTCACCGGGGAGCTGTTTTTT.

Many counts were recorded for this clonotype. This rearrangement joins TRBV5-1 to TRBJ1-1; maybe TRBD1 (6 bases). The length of the CDR3 is 11 residues. The V and J ends lost 9 bases and 6 bases respectively, with 12 bases between them. Germline V lookup: CDR1 SGHRS, CDR2 YFSETQ. The CDR3 spells CATKGGAEAFF. The DNA for the CDR3 is TGCGCCACCAAAGGGGGGGCTGAAGCTTTCTTT.

At least ten counts were recorded for this clonotype. V gene TRBV18 combines with J gene TRBJ1-4; possible D gene TRBD1, 5 bases. The CDR3 has 14 residues. The ends were cut back, 8 bases at V and 0 bases at J, with 10 bases in the middle. Germline V gene lookup returns CDR1 KGHSH and CDR2 LQKENI. The CDR3 nucleotides read TGTGCCAGCAGTCCGACAGCAACTAATGAAAAACTGTTTTTT. Translating it yields CASSPTATNEKLFF.